This T cell receptor beta chain was captured by sequencing in a study of beta chain features in type 1 diabetes. Study-wide results and caveats: A potential PCR bias toward shorter templates would be equal in patient and control samples.

This clone occurred many times. Its cognate antigen is unknown. Sequencing targeted expressed TCRB transcripts, as all isolated RNA had been reverse transcribed. Sequencing used immunoSEQ multiplex PCR; TCRdb keeps in-frame clones, though not all of them. In the table there are over 150,000 clones, approximately 8.1% of which are singletons. CDR3 length: 12 residues. Trimming took 6 bases from V and 5 from J, leaving 8 bases between them. Germline V lookup: CDR1 SGHRS, CDR2 YFSETQ. Sequenced: central memory CD4+ T cells from blood. This TCR derives from a man between 18 and 29 years old in good health. This chain links TRBV5-1 with TRBJ2-2; D is uncertain. As DNA, the CDR3 is TGCGCCAGCAAGCTAGGTACCGGGGAGCTGTTTTTT. Translation gives CASKLGTGELFF. Looking up the rest from reference TRBV5-1 and TRBJ2-2 gives the full variable domain: KAGVTQTPRYLIKTRGQQVTLSCSPISGHRSVSWYQQTPGQGLQFLFEYFSETQRNKGNFPGRFSGRQFSNSRSEMNVSTLELGDSALYLCASKLGTGELFFGEGSRLTVL.